This T cell receptor (beta chain) was obtained from a study of T cells after yellow fever vaccination. Broader study findings: Clones that expanded after primary vaccination mostly reappeared after the booster (roughly 97% CD4, 88% CD8). The study noted that FACS-sorted repertoires could contain abundant clonotypes contaminating from the bulk population.

TCRdb itself ran the 5' RACE reads through MiXCR, one entry per CDR3 protein. The sample yields 300,000 to 400,000 distinct CDR3 sequences, about 9.5% seen once. Regarding this clonotype: Its specificity is unknown.

The CDR3 runs 16 residues. V lost 2 bases and J 0 bases, leaving 11 bases between the germline ends. The clonotype comes from a man between 18 and 35 years old who received the YFV17D yellow fever vaccine. This sample comprised PBMCs, obtained on the day of the first yellow fever vaccination. The chain uses TRBV23-1 and TRBJ2-4; D gene uncertain. TRBV23-1 is an ORF, and what it does is uncertain. The CDR3 loop is CASSQGDGIAKNIQYF. CDR3 in DNA: TGCGCCAGCAGTCAAGGCGACGGAATAGCCAAAAACATTCAGTACTTC.